This T cell receptor (beta chain) was retrieved from a study of blood T cell repertoires in COVID-19. At the level of the study: Samples came from the United States, Italy and Spain, spanning acute and convalescent COVID-19. In each case, the material was cDNA or gDNA derived from T cells, B-cell-depleted T cells, or PBMCs.

Profiling relied on immunoSEQ multiplex PCR, and the TCRdb table lists in-frame clones only, not all of them. The sample yields over 85,000 clones, 87% seen once. Trimming pared 3 bases from V and 8 bases from J, leaving 19 bases between. The CDR3 sequence is 16 residues long. CDR1 is MGHRA, CDR2 YSYEKL, per germline. V gene TRBV4-1 combines with J gene TRBJ2-2; maybe TRBD1 (6 bases). This clonotype originated in a human donor with acute or convalescent COVID-19. The donor label of this sample is uncertain. Material for sequencing was peripheral blood. CDR3 nucleotide sequence: TGCGCCAGCAGCCAGGGTAATCCAGGGGTAAAGGGGGAGCTGTTTTTT. It yields the protein CASSQGNPGVKGELFF.